The present T cell receptor (beta chain) was sequenced within a study of Ad26.COV2.S vaccination and SARS-CoV-2 variants. Background on the study: Into the muscle, Ad26.COV2.S was dosed once or twice, 56 days apart. Study results and caveats: For non-spike TCRs, breadth in vaccine recipients resembled that in placebo recipients.

A note on this clone: Its antigen is still unknown.

The treatment was: some 20 received Ad26.COV2.S at low or high dose, single or two shots; roughly 5 received placebo; per-sample allocation not given. Vaccine and placebo recipients were sampled on day 63 after the first injection. An Ad26 vector was used to express Wuhan-strain SARS-CoV-2 spike as the vaccine. Using immunoSEQ multiplex PCR, the repertoire was profiled, and TCRdb retains in-frame clones only, with some absent. The sample lists 350,000 to 500,000 clones, roughly 91% occurring once. The source is a person aged 18-60 years who received the Ad26.COV2.S COVID-19 vaccine or a placebo. The sample was peripheral blood, taken in a trial of Ad26.COV2.S vaccine versus placebo.

For the CDR3, the DNA is TGTGCCAGCAGCTCCCTGGACAGGGGGTTGGGACAGCCCCAGCATTTT. Translating gives CASSSLDRGLGQPQHF. The rearrangement uses TRBV7-9 and TRBJ1-5; 10 bases are shared with TRBD1. V was pared by 4 bases and J by 7 bases, with 10 bases of the junction left unmatched. The CDR3 runs 16 residues. Germline CDR1 reads SEHNR; CDR2 reads FQNEAQ (reference sequence).